Each of the 21 T cell receptor beta chains below was sequenced from the same sample in a study of blood T cell repertoires in COVID-19. The protocol was immunoSEQ multiplex PCR, while the TCRdb copy is restricted to in-frame clones and leaves out a portion. The sample has 95,000 to 150,000 clones; over 80% are singletons. The sequenced material came from PBMCs or T cells enriched from blood (not recorded which). The receptors stem from a woman in her 30s who had recovered from COVID-19.

This chain links TRBV7-9 with TRBJ2-1; no definite D call. Germline V gene sequence: CDR1 SEHNR, CDR2 FQNEAQ (reference sequence). The CDR3 spans 12 residues. Trimming cost V 1 base and J 10 bases, with 8 bases left between them. This CDR3 is CASSLGLREQFF. DNA of the CDR3: TGTGCCAGCAGCTTAGGGTTGAGAGAGCAGTTCTTC.

This chain links TRBV9 with TRBJ2-1, with D perhaps matching TRBD1 (6 bases). Germline V gives CDR1 SGDLS, CDR2 YYNGEE. This CDR3 comprises 14 residues. With 0 bases removed from V and 4 bases from J, the gap between germline ends came to 8 bases. The CDR3 spells CASSVEGQYNEQFF. Here the CDR3 DNA reads TGTGCCAGCAGCGTAGAAGGACAGTACAATGAGCAGTTCTTC. The full variable domain, completed using reference TRBV9 and TRBJ2-1, is DSGVTQTPKHLITATGQRVTLRCSPRSGDLSVYWYQQSLDQGLQFLIQYYNGEERAKGNILERFSAQQFPDLHSELNLSSLELGDSALYFCASSVEGQYNEQFFGPGTRLTVL.

This chain uses TRBV5-4 with TRBJ1-6; TRBD1 is a possible D gene (5 bases). V was trimmed by 3 bases and J by 11 bases, leaving 18 bases between them. CDR1 is SGHNT, CDR2 YYREEE, per germline (reference sequence). The CDR3 covers 15 residues. CDR3 residues: CASSSGGERPPPLHF. For the CDR3, the DNA is TGTGCCAGCAGCTCCGGGGGGGAACGTCCGCCACCCCTCCACTTT.

This clone was recorded once. The chain combines TRBV19 with TRBJ1-2; D is possibly TRBD1 (6 bases). This CDR3 is 16 amino acids long. V shed 4 bases and J shed 3 bases, with 18 bases lying between them. Germline V gene data show CDR1 as LNHDA and CDR2 as SQIVND (reference sequence). CDR3 sequence: CASSTHRDKEDYGYTF. The CDR3 DNA reads TGTGCCAGTAGTACCCACCGGGACAAAGAGGACTATGGCTACACCTTC.

The CDR3 nucleotides are TGTGCCAGCAGCCCCCCCTTTGAGGATACGCAGTATTTT. Protein: CASSPPFEDTQYF. This chain joins TRBV3-1 (or the pseudogene TRBV3-2) and TRBJ2-3; no definite D call. Germline-derived CDR1 and CDR2 are LGHDT and YNNKEL (reference sequence). The CDR3 spans 13 residues. V was shortened by 4 bases and J by 6 bases, with 11 bases between the two germline ends.

This clone was seen just once. The chain couples TRBV6-2 or TRBV6-3 to TRBJ2-3; 8 bases are a match to TRBD1. Per the germline V gene, CDR1 is MNHEY and CDR2 is SVGEGT. Unmatched junction bases numbered 8, after V lost 5 bases and J lost 4 bases. The CDR3 consists of 15 residues. The CDR3 loop is CASSTGTGSADTQYF. For the CDR3, the DNA is TGTGCCAGCAGTACCGGGACAGGAAGCGCAGATACGCAGTATTTT.

This sequence joins TRBV5-5 and TRBJ2-1; D ambiguous. The V gene lost 5 bases and the J gene lost 8 bases, with 17 bases spanning the gap. The CDR3 length is 14 residues. Germline V gene sequence: CDR1 SGHKS, CDR2 YYEKEE (reference sequence). This CDR3 reads CASSPQAPVDEQFF. In DNA form, the CDR3 reads TGTGCCAGCAGTCCTCAGGCCCCTGTGGATGAGCAGTTCTTC.

V and J are TRBV30 and TRBJ2-7; TRBD1 matches at 7 bases. The V gene end was trimmed by 0 bases and the J gene end by 7 bases; junction bases not matched to a gene: 6. Germline V gene data show CDR1 as GTSNPN and CDR2 as SVGIG (reference sequence). The CDR3 is 13 amino acids. The CDR3 is CAWSVFETGEQYF. The CDR3 DNA sequence: TGTGCCTGGAGTGTATTCGAGACAGGGGAGCAGTACTTC. The entire variable domain, with the rest obtained from reference TRBV30 and TRBJ2-7, is as follows: SQTIHQWPATLVQPVGSPLSLECTVEGTSNPNLYWYRQAAGRGLQLLFYSVGIGQISSEVPQNLSASRPQDRQFILSSKKLLLSDSGFYLCAWSVFETGEQYFGPGTRLTVT.

The chain joins TRBV4-2 to TRBJ2-3; maybe TRBD2 (6 bases). CDR1 and CDR2 (germline): LGHNA, YNFKEQ. The CDR3 sequence is 14 residues long. Between the trimmed V and J ends, which lost 4 bases and 2 bases, there was a span of 10 bases. In nucleotides, the CDR3 is TGTGCCAGCAGCCCCGGGACTTCCACAGATACGCAGTATTTT. Its protein is CASSPGTSTDTQYF.

This clone has a handful of counts. The V gene is TRBV5-1, the J gene TRBJ2-1; TRBD1 is a possible D gene (6 bases). The germline CDR1 and CDR2 sequences are SGHRS and YFSETQ. CDR3 length equals 15 residues. Between the trimmed V and J ends, which lost 7 bases and 3 bases, there was a span of 17 bases. The CDR3 DNA sequence: TGCGCCAGCGCCAAAATGACAGGAATCTACAATGAGCAGTTCTTC. Protein sequence: CASAKMTGIYNEQFF.

CDR3 nucleotide sequence: TGTGCCAGCAGCTTACAGACAGGTTTAGGATCACCCCTCCACTTT. Translating gives CASSLQTGLGSPLHF. The V and J genes are TRBV7-3 and TRBJ1-6; D may be TRBD1 (6 bases). The CDR3 loop spans 15 amino acids. Between the trimmed V and J ends, which lost 2 bases and 10 bases, there was a span of 15 bases. Germline-derived CDR1 and CDR2 are SGHTA and FQGTGA.

The chain couples TRBV7-6 to TRBJ1-6; 7 nucleotides align to TRBD1. Per germline, CDR1 SGHVS and CDR2 FNYEAQ. This CDR3 spans 17 amino acids. Trimming at V came to 3 bases and at J to 7 bases, leaving 12 bases not matched to a gene. The CDR3 nucleotides read TGTGCCAGCAGCTTTAAACCCCCGGGACAGCTAAATTCACCCCTCCACTTT. Amino acid sequence: CASSFKPPGQLNSPLHF.

CDR3: CATSEGTGFNQPQHF. The DNA of the CDR3 is TGTGCCACCAGTGAAGGGACAGGGTTCAATCAGCCCCAGCATTTT. This rearrangement joins TRBV24-1 to TRBJ1-5; TRBD1 agrees at 9 bases. This CDR3 is 15 amino acids long. In germline, CDR1 is KGHDR, CDR2 SFDVKD. With 4 bases clipped from V and 3 bases from J, the junction kept 3 bases outside the gene matches.

The V gene is TRBV2, the J gene TRBJ2-7; 8 positions agree with TRBD1. CDR1 SNHLY and CDR2 FYNNEI come from the germline V gene. V dropped 10 bases and J dropped 3; count of bases not matched to a gene: 11. The CDR3 length is 14 residues. The CDR3 coding sequence is TGTGCCACGAGGCCCGGGACAGGATTCTACGAGCAGTACTTC. This encodes CATRPGTGFYEQYF.

CDR3 residues: CASSPDRVATQYF. DNA for the CDR3: TGTGCCAGCAGTCCGGACAGGGTGGCGACCCAGTACTTC. The rearrangement uses TRBV12-3 or TRBV12-4 and TRBJ2-5, with TRBD1 matching 8 bases. J gave up 7 bases and V 5 bases, and 6 bases lay outside the gene matches. This CDR3 contains 13 residues.

The chain uses TRBV2 and TRBJ1-6; 8 nucleotides align to TRBD1. The CDR3 length is 16 residues. CDR1 and CDR2 from the germline V gene are SNHLY and FYNNEI. With 6 bases clipped from V and 2 bases from J, the junction kept 6 bases outside the gene matches. As DNA, the CDR3 is TGTGCCAGCAGGAGCGACAGGGGCGCCTATAATTCACCCCTCCACTTT. Amino acids: CASRSDRGAYNSPLHF.

The rearrangement links TRBV28 to TRBJ2-4; no definite D call. Per germline, CDR1 MDHEN and CDR2 SYDVKM. The CDR3 sequence is 13 residues long. Trimming left V 2 bases short and J 6 bases short, with 8 bases between. DNA of the CDR3: TGTGCCAGCAGTTTAACGGTGCGAAACATTCAGTACTTC. It specifies CASSLTVRNIQYF. The variable domain in full, with the rest retrieved from reference TRBV28 and TRBJ2-4, is DVKVTQSSRYLVKRTGEKVFLECVQDMDHENMFWYRQDPGLGLRLIYFSYDVKMKEKGDIPEGYSVSREKKERFSLILESASTNQTSMYLCASSLTVRNIQYFGAGTRLSVL.

This chain links TRBV24-1 with TRBJ2-2; 10 bases agree with TRBD2. V dropped 1 base and J dropped 5; count of bases not matched to a gene: 3. In germline, CDR1 is KGHDR, CDR2 SFDVKD. The CDR3 extends over 16 amino acids. The CDR3, as DNA: TGTGCCACCAGTGATTTAGAGACTAGCGGGACCGGGGAGCTGTTTTTT. Amino acids: CATSDLETSGTGELFF.

The rearrangement uses TRBV5-1 and TRBJ1-4, with D unresolved. Between the trimmed V and J ends, which lost 1 base and 7 bases, there was a span of 8 bases. This CDR3 has 13 amino acids. Germline CDR1 is SGHRS and CDR2 is YFSETQ. The CDR3 reads CASSLTLAEKLFF. For the CDR3, the DNA is TGCGCCAGCAGCTTGACCTTGGCTGAAAAACTGTTTTTT.

The rearrangement joins TRBV28 to TRBJ2-1; tentatively, D is TRBD2 (6 bases). This CDR3 has 14 amino acids. Germline-derived CDR1 and CDR2 are MDHEN and SYDVKM. V shed 5 bases and J shed 4 bases, with 12 bases lying between them. CDR3 coding DNA: TGTGCCAGCAGTCCGGGGGTGGGGTACAATGAGCAGTTCTTC. This translates into CASSPGVGYNEQFF. The whole variable domain, filled in from reference TRBV28 and TRBJ2-1, reads DVKVTQSSRYLVKRTGEKVFLECVQDMDHENMFWYRQDPGLGLRLIYFSYDVKMKEKGDIPEGYSVSREKKERFSLILESASTNQTSMYLCASSPGVGYNEQFFGPGTRLTVL.

This clone occurred a few times. This chain connects TRBV28 to TRBJ2-2; 10 bases are a match to TRBD2. The ends lost 4 bases at V and 1 base at J; junction bases unmatched: 3. The CDR3 is 16 residues long. Germline loops: CDR1 MDHEN, CDR2 SYDVKM. Here the CDR3 reads CASSWGLARNTGELFF. DNA of the CDR3: TGTGCCAGCAGTTGGGGACTAGCGAGGAACACCGGGGAGCTGTTTTTT.